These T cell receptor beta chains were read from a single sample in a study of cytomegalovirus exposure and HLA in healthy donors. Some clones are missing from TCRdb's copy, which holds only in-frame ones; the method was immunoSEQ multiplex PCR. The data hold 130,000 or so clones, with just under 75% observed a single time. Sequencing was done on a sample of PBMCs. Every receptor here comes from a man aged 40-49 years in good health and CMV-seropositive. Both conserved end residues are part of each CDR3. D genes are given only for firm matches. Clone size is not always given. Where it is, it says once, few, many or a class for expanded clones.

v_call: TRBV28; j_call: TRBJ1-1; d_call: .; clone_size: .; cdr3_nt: TGTGCCAGCGCTTTGGCGGACACTGAAGCTTTCTTT; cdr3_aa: CASALADTEAFF
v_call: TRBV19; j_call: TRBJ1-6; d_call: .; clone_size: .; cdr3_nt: TGTGCCAGTAGGCGGAGGGAGAGCTCCTATAATTCACCCCTCCACTTT; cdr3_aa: CASRRRESSYNSPLHF
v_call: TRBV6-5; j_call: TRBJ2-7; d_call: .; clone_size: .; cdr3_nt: TGTGCCAGCAGTACTACAGGGCCCCACTCCTACGAGCAGTACTTC; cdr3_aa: CASSTTGPHSYEQYF
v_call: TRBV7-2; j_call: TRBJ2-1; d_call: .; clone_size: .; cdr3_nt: TGTGCCAGCAGCAGAGGCCAGGGTCGGGTCAATGAGCAGTTCTTC; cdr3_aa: CASSRGQGRVNEQFF
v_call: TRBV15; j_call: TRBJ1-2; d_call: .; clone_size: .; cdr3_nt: TGTGCCACCAGCAGAGAGAGGGTGGTGTATGGCTACACCTTC; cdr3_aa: CATSRERVVYGYTF
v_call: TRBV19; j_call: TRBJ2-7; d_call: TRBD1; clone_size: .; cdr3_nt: TGTGCCAGTAGTGTTCAGGGGGCAGTCGAGCAGTACTTC; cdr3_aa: CASSVQGAVEQYF
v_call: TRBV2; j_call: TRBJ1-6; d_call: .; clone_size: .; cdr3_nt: TGTGCCAGCAGGGGGCCCGGTGAAAATTCACCCCTCCACTTT; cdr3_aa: CASRGPGENSPLHF
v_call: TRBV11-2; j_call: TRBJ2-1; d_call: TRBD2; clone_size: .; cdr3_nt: TGTGCCAGCAGCTGGGGACTAGCGGGAGCTTTTGAGCAGTTCTTC; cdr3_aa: CASSWGLAGAFEQFF
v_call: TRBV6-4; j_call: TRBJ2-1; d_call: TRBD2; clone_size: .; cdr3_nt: TGTGCCAGCAGTGACCGCGGGGGGAACTACAATGAGCAGTTCTTC; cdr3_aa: CASSDRGGNYNEQFF
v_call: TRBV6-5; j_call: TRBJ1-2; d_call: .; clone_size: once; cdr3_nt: TGTGCCAGCAGTTACTCTGCAGGGATAAACTATGGCTACACCTTC; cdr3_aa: CASSYSAGINYGYTF
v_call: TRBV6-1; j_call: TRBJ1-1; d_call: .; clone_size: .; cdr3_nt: TGTGCCAGCAGCCGGGCGGGCCTCAACACTGAAGCTTTCTTT; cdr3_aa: CASSRAGLNTEAFF
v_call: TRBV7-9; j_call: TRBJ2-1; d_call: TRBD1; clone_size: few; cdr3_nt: TGTGCCAGCAGCTCCCGGGACAGGGGAAGGTATGAGCAGTTCTTC; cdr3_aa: CASSSRDRGRYEQFF
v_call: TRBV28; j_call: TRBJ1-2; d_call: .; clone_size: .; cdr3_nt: TGTGCCAGCAGTTTAGCCGGGAGTGCTAACTATGGCTACACCTTC; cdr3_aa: CASSLAGSANYGYTF
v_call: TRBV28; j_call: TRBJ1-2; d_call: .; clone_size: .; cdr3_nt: TGTGCCAGCAGTTTGCGGGACTATGGCTACACCTTC; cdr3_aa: CASSLRDYGYTF
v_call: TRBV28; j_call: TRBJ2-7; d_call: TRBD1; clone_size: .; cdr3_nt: TGTGCCAGCAGGTTGACAGGGGTCCACGAGCAGTACTTC; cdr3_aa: CASRLTGVHEQYF
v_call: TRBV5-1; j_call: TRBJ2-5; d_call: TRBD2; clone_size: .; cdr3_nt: TGCGCCAGCAGCTTTTTTAGCGGGAGTACACAAGAGACCCAGTACTTC; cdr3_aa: CASSFFSGSTQETQYF
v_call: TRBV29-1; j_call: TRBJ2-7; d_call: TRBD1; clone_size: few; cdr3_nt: TGCAGCGCCTACGGGACAGACTCCTACGAGCAGTACTTC; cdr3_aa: CSAYGTDSYEQYF
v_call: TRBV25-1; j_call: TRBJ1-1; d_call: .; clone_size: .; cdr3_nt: TGTGCCAGCAGTGAAGGGTCAGGTATGAACACTGAAGCTTTCTTT; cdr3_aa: CASSEGSGMNTEAFF
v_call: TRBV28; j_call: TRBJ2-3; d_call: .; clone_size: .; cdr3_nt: TGTGCCAGCAGTTCAGGGGCAGGCACAGATACGCAGTATTTT; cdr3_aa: CASSSGAGTDTQYF
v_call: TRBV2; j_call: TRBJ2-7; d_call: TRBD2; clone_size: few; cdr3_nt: TGTGCCAGCAAACTGCGGGAGGGCCCTCGAGGATACGAGCAGTACTTC; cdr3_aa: CASKLREGPRGYEQYF